Reported below is one T cell receptor (beta chain). What it binds is unknown. It was with 60 Vbeta and 13 Jbeta primers that the PCR ran. Here immunoSEQ multiplex PCR was the method, and the copy in TCRdb shows in-frame clones only, minus some. Here the sample spans 95,000 to 150,000 clones, over 50% being singletons. This entry is derived from a study of cytomegalovirus exposure and HLA in healthy donors. Broader study findings: A later analysis by the authors found several of the most significant clusters apparently linked to common viral pathogens. In a later analysis, V- and J-gene trimming of beta chains associated with a DCLRE1C missense variant, replicated independently. Earlier analysis looked at TCR beta V segments, and most were productive about 90% or about 30% of the time. In a later analysis, productive TCRs from donors in an Asian-associated ancestry cluster reportedly carried fewer N-insertions than the cohort mean.

This CDR3 contains 14 residues. Germline lookup yields CDR1 SGHDN and CDR2 FVKESK. J gave up 14 bases and V 4 bases, and 10 bases lay outside the gene matches. J is TRBJ1-6 and V is TRBV14; 8 bases agree with TRBD1. The clonotype comes from a woman in her 40s in good health and CMV-seropositive. Sequenced sample: PBMCs. Here the CDR3 reads CASSRTGMTFTLHF. The CDR3 DNA reads TGTGCCAGCAGCCGGACAGGGATGACCTTCACCCTCCACTTT. The full variable domain, rest sourced from reference TRBV14 and TRBJ1-6, is EAGVTQFPSHSVIEKGQTVTLRCDPISGHDNLYWYRRVMGKEIKFLLHFVKESKQDESGMPNNRFLAERTGGTYSTLKVQPAELEDSGVYFCASSRTGMTFTLHFGNGTRLTVT.